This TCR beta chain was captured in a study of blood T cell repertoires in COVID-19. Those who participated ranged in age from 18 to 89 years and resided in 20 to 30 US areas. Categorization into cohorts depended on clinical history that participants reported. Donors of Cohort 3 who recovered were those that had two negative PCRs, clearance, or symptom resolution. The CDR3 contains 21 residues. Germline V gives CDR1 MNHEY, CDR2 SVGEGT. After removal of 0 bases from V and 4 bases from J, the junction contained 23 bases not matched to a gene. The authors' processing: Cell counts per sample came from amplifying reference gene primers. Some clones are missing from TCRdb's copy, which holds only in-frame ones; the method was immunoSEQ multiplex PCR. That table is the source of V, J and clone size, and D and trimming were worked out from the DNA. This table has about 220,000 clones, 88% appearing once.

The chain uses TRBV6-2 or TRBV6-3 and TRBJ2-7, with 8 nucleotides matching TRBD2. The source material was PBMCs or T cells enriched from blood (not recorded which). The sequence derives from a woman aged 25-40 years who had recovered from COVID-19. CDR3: CASSYSRKSGGPTLGVYEQYF. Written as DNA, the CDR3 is TGTGCCAGCAGTTACTCCAGGAAGAGCGGGGGACCAACCCTAGGGGTTTACGAGCAGTACTTC.